The 6 T cell receptor beta chains below come from one sample, sequenced in a study of cytotoxic CD8 clonotypes in ibrutinib-treated CLL. The data were produced by immunoSEQ multiplex PCR, yet TCRdb's version contains in-frame clones alone and is incomplete. The sample holds about 300,000 clones, around 69% seen once. Source: PBMCs, taken at disease progression, from a patient treated with ibrutinib. All receptors come from a human donor with chronic lymphocytic leukemia.

The chain couples TRBV5-1 to TRBJ1-2; 9 bases map to TRBD1. After removal of 2 bases from V and 11 bases from J, the junction contained 13 bases not matched to a gene. CDR3 size: 15 residues. The germline V gene has CDR1 SGHRS and CDR2 YFSETQ. CDR3: CASSFRTGDEGLYTF. The DNA for the CDR3 is TGCGCCAGCAGCTTCCGGACAGGGGATGAGGGATTGTACACCTTC.

This rearrangement joins TRBV5-6 to TRBJ2-1; TRBD2 matches 10 bases. Trimming removed 2 bases from V and 4 bases from J; junction bases left unmatched: 3. CDR3 length: 15 amino acids. The germline V gene encodes CDR1 SGHDT and CDR2 YYEEEE. The CDR3 loop reads CASSFPSGGYNEQFF. Here the CDR3 DNA reads TGTGCCAGCAGCTTCCCTAGCGGGGGTTACAATGAGCAGTTCTTC.

The chain links TRBV9 to TRBJ2-3; a weak D match, TRBD2 (5 bases). Germline CDR1 reads SGDLS; CDR2 reads YYNGEE. The CDR3 runs to 18 residues. Trimming shortened V by 4 bases and J by 0 bases, and 21 bases separated the two germline ends. CDR3: CASSPRLSALWSTDTQYF. The DNA of the CDR3 is TGTGCCAGCAGCCCCCGGCTTAGCGCATTGTGGAGCACAGATACGCAGTATTTT.

The chain has TRBV10-3 and TRBJ2-4; 7 bases are a match to TRBD1. Germline CDR1 reads ENHRY; CDR2 reads SYGVKD. J gave up 7 bases and V 2 bases, and 11 bases lay outside the gene matches. This CDR3 is 16 amino acids long. In DNA, the CDR3 is TGTGCCATCAGTGAGACCGGCAGGGGGATTGGGAACATTCAGTACTTC. It translates to CAISETGRGIGNIQYF.

The rearrangement joins TRBV2 to TRBJ1-1; possible D gene TRBD1, 6 bases. This CDR3 contains 10 residues. The germline V gene encodes CDR1 SNHLY and CDR2 FYNNEI. The V end lost 3 bases, the J end lost 11 bases, and 7 bases lay between the germline ends. The CDR3 sequence is CASSEGAAFF. The CDR3 bases are TGTGCCAGCAGTGAGGGGGCGGCTTTCTTT.

This clone was detected a few times. The rearrangement uses TRBV6-5 and TRBJ2-7; maybe TRBD1 (6 bases). The CDR3 covers 14 residues. V was clipped by 5 bases and J by 2 bases, with 13 bases between them. Germline V CDR1 and CDR2: MNHEY, SVGAGI. In DNA form, the CDR3 reads TGTGCCAGCAGTAACCCGGACAGCACCTACGAGCAGTACTTC. This gives the protein CASSNPDSTYEQYF.